Below, one T cell receptor (beta chain) is given with its context. Its antigen is still unknown. These data are taken from a study of T cell responses to AZD1222 COVID-19 vaccine. Findings of the study overall: White British ancestry dominated among donors, who included more females, and clonal diversity was possibly underestimated. Of the AZD1222 recipients, only five to seven were seropositive at baseline. CD4 TCRs linked to vaccination spanned spike, dominating at 160-218 and 743-854.

Germline V gene sequence: CDR1 MNHNY, CDR2 SVGAGI (reference sequence). This CDR3 region has 15 residues. Trimming shortened V by 2 bases and J by 2 bases, and 10 bases separated the two germline ends. TCRdb's table, derived via immunoSEQ multiplex PCR, lists solely in-frame clones and lacks some. The sample has around 150,000 clones, 85% to 95% seen once. The chain couples TRBV6-6 to TRBJ1-5; a possible D gene is TRBD1 (6 bases). The sample in question was peripheral blood, obtained on day 0 of AZD1222 vaccination. The TCR comes from an adult in good health. The CDR3 region is CASSYGAGGNQPQHF. In DNA form, the CDR3 reads TGTGCCAGCAGTTACGGGGCAGGGGGCAATCAGCCCCAGCATTTT.